The rows below give T cell receptor beta chains drawn from one sample of a study of blood T cell repertoires in COVID-19. Sequencing used immunoSEQ multiplex PCR; TCRdb keeps in-frame clones, though not all of them. The sample includes some 64,000 clones, roughly 88% of them seen just once. Sequenced input: peripheral blood. These receptors all come from a man between 50 and 59 years old with active COVID-19. Each CDR3 is given with its conserved first and last residue. The D gene is left open where the match is weak. Only some rows state a clone size, as once, few, many or a class for expanded clones.

>NA|TRBJ2-1|TRBV11-3|NA
CASSAQGGEQFF
TGTGCCAGCAGCGCTCAGGGTGGTGAGCAGTTCTTC
>once|TRBJ2-7|TRBV14|TRBD2
CASSPAGVYEQYF
TGTGCCAGCAGCCCAGCGGGGGTGTACGAGCAGTACTTC
>NA|TRBJ1-2|TRBV15|NA
CATTPGPKGAYGYTF
TGTGCCACCACCCCCGGGCCCAAAGGGGCCTATGGCTACACCTTC
>NA|TRBJ2-7|TRBV7-2|NA
CASSPTTGLYEQYF
TGTGCCAGCAGCCCAACGACAGGTCTCTACGAGCAGTACTTC
>NA|TRBJ2-3|TRBV27|NA
CASSLGRGRSTDTQYF
TGTGCCAGCAGTCTCGGGAGAGGGAGGAGCACAGATACGCAGTATTTT
>NA|TRBJ1-1|TRBV7-2|TRBD1
CASSPHRDRGFGSTEAFF
TGTGCCAGCAGCCCCCACCGGGACAGGGGTTTTGGGAGCACTGAAGCTTTCTTT
>NA|TRBJ2-3|TRBV29-1|TRBD1
CSVDPWRQGAPDTQYF
TGCAGCGTTGACCCCTGGAGGCAGGGGGCCCCAGATACGCAGTATTTT
>NA|TRBJ2-1|TRBV24-1|TRBD2
CATSDSGTSGQGHYNEQFF
TGTGCCACCAGTGACTCTGGGACTAGCGGGCAAGGGCACTACAATGAGCAGTTCTTC
>once|TRBJ2-5|TRBV21-1|NA
CASSRVAGVQETQYF
TGTGCCAGCAGCAGAGTAGCGGGAGTCCAGGAGACCCAGTACTTC
>NA|TRBJ2-7|TRBV3-1/TRBV3-2|NA
CASSRGQTPYEQYF
TGTGCCAGCAGCCGAGGACAGACCCCCTACGAGCAGTACTTC
>NA|TRBJ2-3|TRBV7-9|NA
CASSDPVDSLQYF
TGTGCCAGCAGTGACCCTGTGGACAGTTTGCAGTATTTT
>NA|TRBJ1-1|TRBV2|TRBD1
CATGGMRSTDTEAFF
TGTGCCACAGGGGGGATGAGGAGTACGGACACTGAAGCTTTCTTT
>NA|TRBJ2-3|TRBV12-3/TRBV12-4|NA
CASSFMGSDTQYF
TGTGCCAGCAGTTTTATGGGGAGTGATACGCAGTATTTT
>NA|TRBJ1-1|TRBV5-1|NA
CASSQSQEVTEAFF
TGCGCCAGCAGCCAGTCGCAAGAAGTCACTGAAGCTTTCTTT
>NA|TRBJ2-3|TRBV27|NA
CASSLTGSPPLHTDTQYF
TGTGCCAGCAGTTTAACGGGGTCCCCTCCCTTACACACAGATACGCAGTATTTT
>few|TRBJ2-7|TRBV7-9|NA
CASSQSQGHLSYEQYF
TGTGCCAGCAGCCAGAGTCAGGGACACCTCTCCTACGAGCAGTACTTC
>once|TRBJ1-3|TRBV6-5|NA
CASRLDSLSGNTIYF
TGTGCCAGCCGTTTAGACAGCCTATCTGGAAACACCATATATTTT
>NA|TRBJ2-3|TRBV10-3|TRBD1
CAISGRDRVQDTQYF
TGTGCCATCAGTGGCCGGGACAGGGTGCAAGATACGCAGTATTTT
>NA|TRBJ2-5|TRBV19|TRBD1
CASSYGQGRLETQYF
TGTGCCAGTAGTTACGGACAGGGAAGGTTGGAGACCCAGTACTTC
>NA|TRBJ2-5|TRBV6-6|TRBD2
CASSFPSGGIETQYF
TGTGCCAGCAGTTTCCCTAGCGGGGGAATAGAGACCCAGTACTTC
>NA|TRBJ2-1|TRBV30|NA
CAWSVVVRRGGEQFF
TGTGCCTGGAGTGTGGTCGTAAGGAGGGGCGGCGAGCAGTTCTTC
>NA|TRBJ1-4|TRBV11-2|NA
CASSLLGGLNEKLFF
TGTGCCAGCAGCTTATTGGGGGGACTGAATGAAAAACTGTTTTTT
>NA|TRBJ2-1|TRBV5-4|NA
CASSYDSVGEFF
TGTGCCAGCAGCTATGACTCCGTCGGAGAGTTCTTC
>NA|TRBJ2-6|TRBV4-2|TRBD1
CASSQQGTGFSGANVLTF
TGTGCCAGCAGCCAACAGGGGACAGGGTTCTCTGGGGCCAACGTCCTGACTTTC
>NA|TRBJ1-2|TRBV7-2|NA
CASSLHGGYTF
TGTGCCAGCAGCTTGCACGGGGGCTACACCTTC
>NA|TRBJ2-2|TRBV12-3/TRBV12-4|NA
CASSFPGAGELFF
TGTGCCAGCAGTTTTCCAGGGGCCGGGGAGCTGTTTTTT
>NA|TRBJ1-2|TRBV7-2|NA
CASSLDSGAYGYTF
TGTGCCAGCAGCTTAGATTCAGGGGCGTATGGCTACACCTTC
>NA|TRBJ1-2|TRBV23-1|TRBD1
CASSQATDRVDTF
TGCGCCAGCAGCCAAGCCACGGACAGGGTGGATACCTTC
>NA|TRBJ2-5|TRBV2|NA
CASKAGRSQETQYF
TGTGCCAGCAAGGCGGGACGGAGTCAAGAGACCCAGTACTTC
>NA|TRBJ1-1|TRBV11-2|NA
CASSLEWGAAFF
TGTGCCAGCAGCTTAGAGTGGGGAGCGGCTTTCTTT
>NA|TRBJ1-2|TRBV6-2/TRBV6-3|NA
CASSYRSAEGYTF
TGTGCCAGCAGTTACCGATCCGCTGAGGGCTACACCTTC
>NA|TRBJ1-6|TRBV25-1|NA
CASSEYRGSSPLHF
TGTGCCAGCAGTGAATATAGAGGCAGTTCACCCCTCCACTTT
>NA|TRBJ1-6|TRBV14|TRBD1
CASSQRYLQGMENSPLHF
TGTGCCAGCAGCCAAAGATACCTACAGGGGATGGAGAATTCACCCCTCCACTTT
>once|TRBJ2-7|TRBV18|TRBD1
CASSPATGFYEQYF
TGTGCCAGCTCACCAGCGACAGGGTTCTACGAGCAGTACTTC
>NA|TRBJ1-3|TRBV5-6|NA
CASRAGLMAKETGNTIYF
TGTGCCAGCAGGGCGGGGTTGATGGCCAAGGAGACTGGAAACACCATATATTTT
>NA|TRBJ2-5|TRBV9|TRBD2
CASSAGTSGGRQETQYF
TGTGCCAGCAGCGCCGGGACTAGCGGGGGTCGCCAAGAGACCCAGTACTTC
>NA|TRBJ1-6|TRBV19|TRBD1
CASGSGTGGETPLHF
TGTGCCAGTGGGTCCGGGACAGGGGGCGAGACACCCCTCCACTTT
>once|TRBJ1-5|TRBV27|NA
CASSPLAGVGPQHF
TGTGCCAGCAGTCCACTGGCGGGAGTGGGGCCCCAGCATTTT
>NA|TRBJ1-1|TRBV7-2|TRBD1
CASSLRAGTGDTEAFF
TGTGCCAGCAGCTTAAGGGCCGGGACAGGGGATACTGAAGCTTTCTTT
>NA|TRBJ1-1|TRBV4-1|TRBD1
CASSLGTGILRGTEAFF
TGCGCCAGCAGCCTAGGGACAGGCATACTCAGGGGCACTGAAGCTTTCTTT
>NA|TRBJ2-5|TRBV4-1|TRBD1
CASSGTRGPETQYF
TGCGCCAGCAGCGGGACCAGGGGGCCCGAGACCCAGTACTTC
>few|TRBJ1-1|TRBV7-2|NA
CASSSGMNTEAFF
TGTGCCAGCAGCTCCGGGATGAACACTGAAGCTTTCTTT
>once|TRBJ2-1|TRBV6-5|NA
CASRPDTGNEQFF
TGTGCCAGCAGGCCCGACACCGGCAATGAGCAGTTCTTC
>NA|TRBJ1-1|TRBV4-3|TRBD1
CASRNTGDNEAFF
TGCGCCAGCAGAAATACAGGGGACAATGAAGCTTTCTTT
>NA|TRBJ2-3|TRBV4-2|NA
CASSQGRPGDTQYF
TGTGCCAGCAGCCAAGGACGACCGGGGGATACGCAGTATTTT
>NA|TRBJ1-1|TRBV6-5|NA
CTSGLFDTEAFF
TGTACATCAGGACTTTTCGACACTGAAGCTTTCTTT
>NA|TRBJ2-3|TRBV7-9|NA
CASSLGVSDRFPDTQYF
TGTGCCAGCAGCTTAGGGGTGAGCGACCGATTCCCAGATACGCAGTATTTT
>few|TRBJ2-1|TRBV7-2|NA
CASSPRRSSYNEQFF
TGTGCCAGCAGCCCAAGGCGGAGCTCCTACAATGAGCAGTTCTTC
>NA|TRBJ2-2|TRBV11-2|NA
CASSLELVVTGELFF
TGTGCCAGCAGCTTAGAACTAGTGGTCACCGGGGAGCTGTTTTTT
>NA|TRBJ2-5|TRBV5-8|TRBD2
CASSVYGERGKTQYF
TGTGCCAGCAGCGTTTATGGGGAGCGGGGCAAGACCCAGTACTTC
>NA|TRBJ1-6|TRBV14|NA
CATRRGKENSPLHF
TGTGCCACCCGCCGGGGTAAGGAGAATTCACCCCTCCACTTT